These 24 T cell receptor beta chains came from one sample sequenced in a study of blood T cell repertoires in COVID-19. Generated by immunoSEQ multiplex PCR, the TCRdb table keeps only in-frame clones and is missing some. The table has hundreds of thousands of clones, approximately 90% seen once. Specimen: PBMCs or T cells enriched from blood (not recorded which). All receptors derive from a woman aged 18-29 years who had recovered from COVID-19.

The chain employs TRBV7-9 and TRBJ2-5; D is undetermined. Germline V gives CDR1 SEHNR, CDR2 FQNEAQ (reference sequence). V was shortened by 5 bases and J by 4 bases, with 14 bases between the two germline ends. The CDR3 totals 14 residues. The CDR3 nucleotides are TGTGCCAGCAGCCGCTCGCTATATGGAGAGACCCAGTACTTC. Amino acid sequence: CASSRSLYGETQYF.

The gene calls are TRBV7-9 and TRBJ1-2; 9 bases match TRBD1. The ends lost 4 bases at V and 4 bases at J; junction bases unmatched: 16. The length of the CDR3 is 18 residues. The germline V gene has CDR1 SEHNR and CDR2 FQNEAQ (reference sequence). This CDR3 is CASSSQDRGRVKGYGYTF. DNA for the CDR3: TGTGCCAGCAGCTCACAGGACAGGGGACGAGTCAAAGGCTATGGCTACACCTTC.

The chain joins TRBV15 to TRBJ2-5; weak D call: TRBD1 (5 bases). Per the germline V gene, CDR1 is LNHNV and CDR2 is YYDKDF (reference sequence). The CDR3 consists of 13 residues. The germline V and J ends were trimmed by 1 base and 5 bases, with 8 bases remaining between them. In DNA, the CDR3 is TGTGCCACCAGCAGAGCCAGGGCGGAGACCCAGTACTTC. Translating gives CATSRARAETQYF.

The rearrangement links TRBV6-2 or TRBV6-3 to TRBJ2-2, with TRBD2 matching over 12 bases. V was clipped by 5 bases and J by 5 bases; unmatched bases: 21. The CDR3 has 21 amino acids. The germline CDR1 and CDR2 sequences are MNHEY and SVGEGT. CDR3 loop: CASSASTSGRLTAKVTGELFF. The CDR3 region has the DNA TGTGCCAGCAGTGCCTCGACTAGCGGGAGATTAACCGCGAAGGTAACCGGGGAGCTGTTTTTT.

For the CDR3, the DNA is TGTGCCAGCAGTGAACTTCGACAGTCGATCACTGAAGCTTTCTTT. Protein sequence: CASSELRQSITEAFF. The chain has TRBV6-1 and TRBJ1-1; D might be TRBD1 (5 bases). V was trimmed by 2 bases and J by 4 bases, leaving 14 bases between them. CDR1 and CDR2 (germline): MNHNS, SASEGT. CDR3 length: 15 amino acids.

V is TRBV7-2 and J is TRBJ1-1; maybe TRBD1 (5 bases). This CDR3 comprises 14 residues. CDR1 is SGHTA and CDR2 is FQGNSA in the germline V gene. V gave up 3 bases and J gave up 3 bases, with 11 bases separating them. CDR3 loop: CASSLAGLDTEAFF. As DNA, the CDR3 is TGTGCCAGCAGCTTGGCGGGACTCGACACTGAAGCTTTCTTT. The complete variable domain, with remaining parts taken from reference TRBV7-2 and TRBJ1-1, reads GAGVSQSPSNKVTEKGKDVELRCDPISGHTALYWYRQSLGQGLEFLIYFQGNSAPDKSGLPSDRFSAERTGGSVSTLTIQRTQQEDSAVYLCASSLAGLDTEAFFGQGTRLTVV.

CDR3 amino acids: CASSLEGPHEQYF. CDR3 nucleotides: TGTGCCAGCAGTTTGGAGGGACCACACGAGCAGTACTTC. The rearrangement links TRBV28 to TRBJ2-7; TRBD2 might be the D (6 bases). V lost 3 bases, J lost 5 bases, and 11 bases lay in between. This CDR3 region has 13 residues. Looked up from germline, CDR1 is MDHEN and CDR2 is SYDVKM.

The DNA of the CDR3 is TGTGCCAGCTCACCAGTGGGCAGGGATCAAGAGACCCAGTACTTC. Residues: CASSPVGRDQETQYF. This chain connects TRBV18 to TRBJ2-5; weak D call: TRBD1 (5 bases). This CDR3 has 15 amino acids. CDR1 is KGHSH, CDR2 LQKENI, per germline. V dropped 2 bases and J dropped 2 bases, with 12 bases sitting between them. Looking up the rest from reference TRBV18 and TRBJ2-5 gives the full variable domain: NAGVMQNPRHLVRRRGQEARLRCSPMKGHSHVYWYRQLPEEGLKFMVYLQKENIIDESGMPKERFSAEFPKEGPSILRIQQVVRGDSAAYFCASSPVGRDQETQYFGPGTRLLVL.

This clone was counted a single time. The chain joins TRBV5-6 to TRBJ2-7, with D tentatively TRBD1 (6 bases). V was clipped by 1 base and J by 5 bases, with 16 bases between them. The CDR3 loop spans 15 amino acids. The germline V gene encodes CDR1 SGHDT and CDR2 YYEEEE. In nucleotides, the CDR3 is TGTGCCAGCAGCTTGATGTCAGGGGTGAGGCACGAGCAGTACTTC. Translating gives CASSLMSGVRHEQYF. Complete variable domain (other parts from reference TRBV5-6 and TRBJ2-7): DAGVTQSPTHLIKTRGQQVTLRCSPKSGHDTVSWYQQALGQGPQFIFQYYEEEERQRGNFPDRFSGHQFPNYSSELNVNALLLGDSALYLCASSLMSGVRHEQYFGPGTRLTVT.

There are a few counts of this clone. The rearrangement links TRBV28 to TRBJ1-5, with a possible D match to TRBD1 (5 bases). Germline values: CDR1 MDHEN, CDR2 SYDVKM. Trimming removed 10 bases at V and 3 bases at J, with 28 bases between. This CDR3 region has 18 residues. The CDR3 reads CATESPRGQGIDNQPQHF. Written as DNA, the CDR3 is TGTGCCACCGAATCCCCCCGAGGCCAGGGAATCGACAATCAGCCCCAGCATTTT. Full variable domain (remainder filled in from reference TRBV28 and TRBJ1-5): DVKVTQSSRYLVKRTGEKVFLECVQDMDHENMFWYRQDPGLGLRLIYFSYDVKMKEKGDIPEGYSVSREKKERFSLILESASTNQTSMYLCATESPRGQGIDNQPQHFGDGTRLSIL.

This rearrangement joins TRBV6-5 to TRBJ1-6; 7 bases line up with TRBD1. The V segment lost 10 bases and the J segment 9 bases; nucleotides outside the gene matches: 9. This CDR3 region has 13 residues. Germline values: CDR1 MNHEY, CDR2 SVGAGI. CDR3 nucleotides: TGTGCCACTTCTCCCCCAGGGGGTTCACCCCTCCACTTT. Translated, it gives CATSPPGGSPLHF.

This sequence joins TRBV11-2 and TRBJ2-7, with 9 bases matching TRBD1. This CDR3 spans 16 amino acids. Trimming took 3 bases from V and 5 from J; bases not matched to a gene: 11. Germline CDR1 is SGHAT and CDR2 is FQNNGV. The DNA of the CDR3 is TGTGCCAGCAGCTTTAGTAGCGGACAGGGGTTAAACGAGCAGTACTTC. Residues: CASSFSSGQGLNEQYF.

V and J are TRBV4-3 and TRBJ1-4; 7 bases match TRBD1. J was trimmed by 10 bases and V by 0 bases; bases with no gene match: 11. CDR1 and CDR2 (germline): LGHNA, YSLEER. CDR3 length: 16 amino acids. This CDR3 reads CASSQERGQGGSKLFF. The CDR3 bases are TGCGCCAGCAGCCAAGAAAGGGGCCAAGGGGGCTCAAAACTGTTTTTT.

A remark on this clone: The same CDR3 also results from other DNA sequences found in this sample. The CDR3 reads CASSPRTSGTYEQYF. CDR3 DNA sequence: TGTGCCAGCAGCCCCCGGACTAGCGGAACCTACGAGCAGTACTTC. The chain links TRBV7-2 to TRBJ2-7; the match to TRBD2 covers 10 bases. Trimming cost V 5 bases and J 2 bases; bases outside gene matches: 6. Germline CDR1 is SGHTA and CDR2 is FQGNSA. This CDR3 contains 15 residues.

The chain is built from TRBV7-2 and TRBJ1-1; D remains unclear. The CDR3 is 13 amino acids. The ends were cut back, 4 bases at V and 10 bases at J, with 16 bases in the middle. The germline V gene encodes CDR1 SGHTA and CDR2 FQGNSA. The CDR3 region has the DNA TGTGCCAGCAGCTCATCGAGGGATGAGGCAGCTTTCTTT. Amino acids: CASSSSRDEAAFF.

The CDR3 loop is CASSQDMGGNSPLHF. The CDR3 DNA follows: TGCGCCAGCAGCCAAGATATGGGGGGGAATTCACCCCTCCACTTT. The gene calls are TRBV4-3 and TRBJ1-6; TRBD1 is a possible D gene (5 bases). This CDR3 comprises 15 residues. In germline, CDR1 is LGHNA, CDR2 YSLEER. V was cut by 0 bases and J by 7 bases, with 10 bases left in between.

V usage is TRBV11-2 and J usage is TRBJ1-1; no definite D call. V lost 8 bases, J lost 5 bases, and 18 bases lay in between. This CDR3 comprises 14 residues. Germline values: CDR1 SGHAT, CDR2 FQNNGV. CDR3 region: CASGPLRVGTEAFF. In DNA, the CDR3 is TGTGCCAGCGGACCACTGAGGGTAGGGACTGAAGCTTTCTTT.

The chain couples TRBV5-1 to TRBJ2-7; the match to TRBD1 covers 8 bases. The CDR3 loop spans 12 amino acids. CDR1 and CDR2 from the germline V gene are SGHRS and YFSETQ. The V segment lost 3 bases and the J segment 11 bases; nucleotides outside the gene matches: 7. The CDR3 DNA follows: TGCGCCAGCAGCTGGGAACAGGGGGACAAGTACTTC. Translation gives CASSWEQGDKYF.

V gene TRBV20-1 combines with J gene TRBJ1-3, with 8 bases lining up with TRBD1. The CDR3 spans 14 residues. V lost 3 bases, J lost 4 bases, and 5 bases stayed unmatched. Germline loops: CDR1 DFQATT, CDR2 SNEGSKA (reference sequence). CDR3 bases: TGCAGTGCTAGTCAGGGGGCGCGAGGAAACACCATATATTTT. Translation: CSASQGARGNTIYF.

The chain employs TRBV27 and TRBJ2-3; D may be TRBD2 (7 bases). This CDR3 contains 20 residues. Between the trimmed V and J ends, which lost 6 bases and 6 bases, there was a span of 34 bases. Per germline, CDR1 MNHEY and CDR2 SMNVEV (reference sequence). CDR3 nucleotides: TGTGCCAGCAGCAATGTCCGCGGCGGGGGCGCAAAGCCCTGGTTGGATACGCAGTATTTT. Translating gives CASSNVRGGGAKPWLDTQYF.

This chain links TRBV19 with TRBJ1-5; D unresolved. The germline CDR1 and CDR2 sequences are LNHDA and SQIVND (reference sequence). The CDR3 consists of 13 residues. Trimming left V 4 bases short and J 4 bases short, with 8 bases between. The CDR3 spells CASSTQRNQPQHF. CDR3 nucleotide sequence: TGTGCCAGTAGTACTCAGAGGAATCAGCCCCAGCATTTT.

This chain connects TRBV7-2 to TRBJ1-1; tentatively, D is TRBD1 (5 bases). This CDR3 has 15 amino acids. V was pared by 0 bases and J by 0 bases, with 8 bases between. The germline V gene has CDR1 SGHTA and CDR2 FQGNSA. CDR3 coding DNA: TGTGCCAGCAGCTTAGCAGACAGAATGAACACTGAAGCTTTCTTT. It is translated as CASSLADRMNTEAFF.

A note on this clone: Other DNA variants within this sample encode the same CDR3. The J gene is TRBJ2-7, the V gene TRBV4-3; 10 positions agree with TRBD1. The germline gives CDR1 LGHNA, CDR2 YSLEER. The CDR3 consists of 13 residues. V was clipped by 3 bases and J by 6 bases; unmatched bases: 2. Here the CDR3 reads CASSQGQGLEQYF. DNA of the CDR3: TGCGCCAGCAGCCAGGGACAGGGGCTCGAGCAGTACTTC.

The gene calls are TRBV11-2 and TRBJ2-1, with unresolved D. The ends were cut back, 4 bases at V and 4 bases at J, with 5 bases in the middle. The germline V gene has CDR1 SGHAT and CDR2 FQNNGV. CDR3 size: 12 residues. For the CDR3, the DNA is TGTGCCAGCAGCTCGTTATACAATGAGCAGTTCTTC. This translates into CASSSLYNEQFF.